These 16 T cell receptor beta chains originate from one sample sequenced in a study of shared clonotypes between healthy human individuals. Generated by immunoSEQ multiplex PCR, the TCRdb table keeps only in-frame clones and is missing some. This table has about 1.1 million clones, 70% to 85% appearing once. Sequenced sample: memory CD4+ T cells from PBMCs. This sample's subset: CD45RA-negative fraction. These receptors all stem from a man between 18 and 35 years old in good health. Some clones in this sample may be carry-over from other donors' samples.

This clone was observed many times. Other DNA sequences from this sample encode an identical CDR3 as well. The chain links TRBV18 to TRBJ1-5; D remains ambiguous. The V gene's germline CDR1 is KGHSH and CDR2 LQKENI. Trimming removed 1 base at V and 1 base at J, with 2 bases between. This CDR3 region has 13 residues. This CDR3 reads CASSPQSNQPQHF. In DNA form, the CDR3 reads TGTGCCAGCTCACCACAGAGCAATCAGCCCCAGCATTTT.

V is TRBV21-1 and J is TRBJ1-4. TRBV21-1 is classified as a pseudogene. This CDR3 is built from 15 residues. CDR3 region: CASSEREAAVEKLFF. The CDR3 DNA sequence: TGTGCCAGCAGTGAGAGGGAAGCGGCGGTGGAAAAACTGTTTTTT.

This chain connects TRBV20-1 to TRBJ1-2; possible D gene TRBD1, 5 bases. CDR1 and CDR2 from the germline V gene are DFQATT and SNEGSKA (reference sequence). The V end was cut by 7 bases, the J end by 2 bases, with 8 bases between. CDR3 length equals 11 residues. The CDR3 bases are TGCAGTGTCAGGGACAACTATGGCTACACCTTC. This gives the protein CSVRDNYGYTF.

This rearrangement joins TRBV6-1 to TRBJ1-2; 8 bases align to TRBD1. Germline loops: CDR1 MNHNS, CDR2 SASEGT. Trimming took 6 bases from V and 8 from J; bases not matched to a gene: 14. This CDR3 has 15 amino acids. CDR3 region: CASSLLPGTGKGYTF. The CDR3 DNA sequence: TGTGCCAGCAGCCTACTCCCCGGGACAGGAAAAGGCTACACCTTC.

Turning to this clone: Its ends do not fully match the called genes, so a read error is possible. The CDR3 loop is CASMAYTGAFF. In nucleotides, the CDR3 is TGTGCCAGCATGGCGTACACTGGAGCTTTCTTT. This sequence joins TRBV2 and TRBJ1-1; D is undetermined. The CDR3 has 11 residues. Germline lookup yields CDR1 SNHLY and CDR2 FYNNEI. The full variable domain, rest sourced from reference TRBV2 and TRBJ1-1, is EPEVTQTPSHQVTQMGQEVILRCVPISNHLYFYWYRQILGQKVEFLVSFYNNEISEKSEIFDDQFSVERPDGSNFTLKIRSTKLEDSAMYFCASMAYTGAFFGQGTRLTVV.

In this sample, this clone turned up once. The rearrangement joins TRBV19 to TRBJ1-5, with a weak D call TRBD1 (6 bases). Per germline, CDR1 LNHDA and CDR2 SQIVND (reference sequence). The CDR3 is 13 residues long. Trimming pared 8 bases from V and 3 bases from J, leaving 11 bases between. Written as DNA, the CDR3 is TGTGCCAGTGCGGACAGATACAATCAGCCCCAGCATTTT. It yields the protein CASADRYNQPQHF.

The V gene is TRBV11-3, the J gene TRBJ2-1; 9 nucleotides match TRBD2. The CDR3 has 18 amino acids. Germline V gene data show CDR1 as SGHNT and CDR2 as YENEEA. V lost 5 bases, J lost 0 bases, and 11 bases stayed unmatched. The CDR3 coding sequence is TGTGCCAGCAGCCACGGTCCGGGACTAGCAGACTCCTACAATGAGCAGTTCTTC. This sequence encodes CASSHGPGLADSYNEQFF.

This clone appeared a few times. The rearrangement uses TRBV2 and TRBJ1-3; D is uncertain. V lost 2 bases, J lost 3 bases, and 5 bases lay in between. This CDR3 has 13 residues. Germline CDR1 and CDR2: SNHLY and FYNNEI. CDR3 coding DNA: TGTGCCAGCAGTGAACAGCGTGGAAACACCATATATTTT. This encodes CASSEQRGNTIYF.

The CDR3 nucleotides are TGTGCCACCAGCAGAGGACTAGCGGGAGCCGGGGAGCTGTTTTTT. Amino acids: CATSRGLAGAGELFF. The chain joins TRBV15 to TRBJ2-2; 12 bases map to TRBD2. CDR1 is LNHNV and CDR2 is YYDKDF in the germline V gene (reference sequence). Trimming cost V 1 base and J 6 bases; bases outside gene matches: 0. The CDR3 has 15 amino acids.

The V and J genes are TRBV5-1 and TRBJ2-1; 7 bases agree with TRBD1. The CDR3 is 14 amino acids. V shed 5 bases and J 2 bases; nucleotides not matched to a gene: 4. The V gene's germline CDR1 is SGHRS and CDR2 YFSETQ. The CDR3 reads CASRQTGTYNEQFF. The CDR3 DNA reads TGCGCCAGCAGACAGACAGGGACCTACAATGAGCAGTTCTTC.

This chain links TRBV19 with TRBJ1-2; 7 bases line up with TRBD1. The CDR3 contains 13 residues. J lost 6 bases, V lost 3 bases, and 4 bases had no gene match. Germline V gene sequence: CDR1 LNHDA, CDR2 SQIVND (reference sequence). The CDR3 bases are TGTGCCAGTAGTATCGACAGGGTGGATGGCTACACCTTC. Translated: CASSIDRVDGYTF. Full variable domain (remainder filled in from reference TRBV19 and TRBJ1-2): DGGITQSPKYLFRKEGQNVTLSCEQNLNHDAMYWYRQDPGQGLRLIYYSQIVNDFQKGDIAEGYSVSREKKESFPLTVTSAQKNPTAFYLCASSIDRVDGYTFGSGTRLTVV.

This clone was seen a single time. The CDR3 DNA reads TGTGCCAGCGAGGTGGCGACTAATGAAAAACTGTTTTTT. Encoded protein: CASEVATNEKLFF. The chain has TRBV28 and TRBJ1-4, with unresolved D. The CDR3 is 13 residues long. Trimming removed 8 bases from V and 2 bases from J, with 9 bases in between. Germline V gives CDR1 MDHEN, CDR2 SYDVKM.

A single count supports this clone. The rearrangement uses TRBV6-1 and TRBJ2-1; D not certain. The CDR3 is 13 amino acids. CDR1 MNHNS and CDR2 SASEGT come from the germline V gene. Trimming stripped 8 bases from V and 5 bases from J, with 13 bases between. CDR3 in amino acids: CASRALGNNEQFF. For the CDR3, the DNA is TGTGCCAGCCGGGCCCTGGGAAACAATGAGCAGTTCTTC.

The chain recombines TRBV10-3 with TRBJ2-1, with TRBD2 identical over 10 bases. V lost 4 bases, J lost 2 bases, and 8 bases stayed unmatched. CDR1 ENHRY and CDR2 SYGVKD come from the germline V gene. The CDR3 length is 17 residues. The CDR3 here is CAISVVAGGPAYNEQFF. CDR3 nucleotide sequence: TGTGCCATCAGTGTGGTAGCGGGAGGCCCCGCCTACAATGAGCAGTTCTTC.

The chain is built from TRBV5-5 and TRBJ2-7; D possibly corresponds to TRBD1 (6 bases). Germline V gene lookup returns CDR1 SGHKS and CDR2 YYEKEE (reference sequence). Trimming pared 3 bases from V and 0 bases from J, leaving 16 bases between. The CDR3 loop spans 16 amino acids. The chain's CDR3 is CASSSVQGAASYEQYF. As DNA, the CDR3 is TGTGCCAGCAGCTCGGTACAGGGCGCGGCCTCCTACGAGCAGTACTTC.

Turning to this clone: A junction boundary mismatches the germline segment, possibly from a read error. This chain uses TRBV7-4 with TRBJ1-5; 7 bases are a match to TRBD1. The length of the CDR3 is 19 residues. CDR1 is SGHVT and CDR2 is SQSDAQ in the germline V gene. The CDR3: CAGSSPGTAPSYSNQPQHF. The CDR3 nucleotides are TGTGCCGGCAGCTCCCCCGGGACAGCACCATCCTATAGCAATCAGCCCCAGCATTTT.